This T cell receptor beta chain was identified in a study of T cells after yellow fever vaccination. A process of 5'RACE template switching, which added a universal primer site and UMIs, was used to make TCR cDNA. TCRdb re-derived calls from the 5' RACE reads in MiXCR, one entry per CDR3 protein. The profile shows fewer than 450,000 distinct CDR3 sequences, approximately 10% of them singletons. Overall study results and limits: Few clonotypes appeared in both CD4 and CD8 compartments. Post-booster samples contained most primary-vaccination clones (around 95% CD4, about 85% CD8). Although the secondary response was weaker, it peaked faster, at day 5 versus 15.

Only a few counts were recorded for this clonotype. Its matching antigen is unknown. Sequences were derived from PBMCs, sampled on the day of the first yellow fever vaccination. The TCR sequence derives from a man aged 18 to 30 who received the YFV17D yellow fever vaccine.

CDR3 coding DNA: TGTGCCAGCAGCCCCCCCCTTCGGGCCCGGGGCACTGAAGCTTTCTTT. Translating gives CASSPPLRARGTEAFF. V gene TRBV3-1 combines with J gene TRBJ1-1; D is ambiguous. This CDR3 has 16 residues. Germline lookup yields CDR1 LGHDT and CDR2 YNNKEL (reference sequence). V shed 4 bases and J shed 4 bases, with 19 bases lying between them.